This T cell receptor beta chain came from a study of blood T cell repertoires in COVID-19. Whole-study context: PBMCs, B-cell-depleted T cells, or T cells provided the cDNA or gDNA that made up the material.

Method: immunoSEQ multiplex PCR; TCRdb's copy keeps in-frame clones and lacks some. In the table there are about 190,000 clones, approximately 86% of which are singletons. This TCR derives from a man in his sixties or seventies with active or convalescent COVID-19. Sequenced material: peripheral blood.

The DNA of the CDR3 is TGTGCCATCAGTGTTAGCGGGAGAAACGAGCAGTACTTC. Translation: CAISVSGRNEQYF. The V gene is TRBV10-3, the J gene TRBJ2-7; 9 positions agree with TRBD2. V lost 4 bases and J lost 5; bases outside the gene matches: 3. Germline CDR1 and CDR2: ENHRY and SYGVKD. The CDR3 extends over 13 amino acids.